The clone carrying this TCR beta chain was observed a handful of times. What it binds is not known. The sample belongs to a study of blood T cells in healthy people across ages. Study-level information: Template switching retrieved approximately one barcoded beta molecule for each two T cells.

A sample-barcoded 5' primer and a J-beta primer mix were used in a second PCR of about 7 to 12 cycles. From the 5' RACE reads, TCRdb called clonotypes with MiXCR, one entry per CDR3 protein. The sample yields about 1.6 million distinct CDR3 sequences, roughly a third seen once. Study-wide findings and caveats: In long-lived donors, naive CD4+ cell counts and diversity exceeded those of aged donors. Reliance upon unsorted PBMCs precluded definitive naive versus antigen-experienced comparison. A roughly linear fall in TCR beta diversity per million T cells was seen with increasing age.

The trim removed 2 bases at V and 4 bases at J, leaving 4 bases unmatched. This CDR3 is 14 amino acids long. The gene calls are TRBV12-3 or TRBV12-4 and TRBJ1-2; TRBD1 aligns across 7 bases. The TCR originated in a woman aged 25-40 years in good health. The sample consisted of blood. The CDR3 DNA reads as TGTGCCAGCAGTTTACGGGACAGAATCTATGGCTACACCTTC. This encodes CASSLRDRIYGYTF.